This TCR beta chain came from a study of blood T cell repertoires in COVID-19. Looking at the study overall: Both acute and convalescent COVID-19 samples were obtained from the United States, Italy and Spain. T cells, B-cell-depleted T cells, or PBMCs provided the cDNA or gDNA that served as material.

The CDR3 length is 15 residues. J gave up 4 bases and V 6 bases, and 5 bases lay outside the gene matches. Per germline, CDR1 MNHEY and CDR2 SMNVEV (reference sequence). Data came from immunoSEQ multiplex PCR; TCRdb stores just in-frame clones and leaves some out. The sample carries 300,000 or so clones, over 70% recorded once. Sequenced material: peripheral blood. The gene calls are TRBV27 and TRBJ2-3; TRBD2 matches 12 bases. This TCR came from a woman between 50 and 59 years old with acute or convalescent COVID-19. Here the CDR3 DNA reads TGTGCCAGCAGCCCTCTAGCGGGGGGGTCAGATACGCAGTATTTT. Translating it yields CASSPLAGGSDTQYF.